Below are 2 T cell receptor beta chains sequenced from a single sample in a study of blood T cells in healthy people across ages. A J-beta primer mix and a sample-barcoded 5' primer were used in a second PCR of roughly 6 to 11 cycles. TCRdb passed the 5' RACE reads through MiXCR, listing each CDR3 protein once. Seen here are about a million distinct CDR3 sequences, 51% observed once, and the top ten hold about a fifth. The sequenced sample was blood. The receptors were gathered from a woman aged 60-70 years in good health.

This rearrangement joins TRBV5-4 to TRBJ1-2; the D is unclear. The CDR3 sequence is 13 residues long. Looked up from germline, CDR1 is SGHNT and CDR2 is YYREEE (reference sequence). Trimming pared 4 bases from V and 4 bases from J, leaving 11 bases between. This CDR3 is CASSKDGVYGYTF. In DNA form, the CDR3 reads TGTGCCAGCAGCAAGGACGGCGTCTATGGCTACACCTTC. Complete variable domain (other parts from reference TRBV5-4 and TRBJ1-2): ETGVTQSPTHLIKTRGQQVTLRCSSQSGHNTVSWYQQALGQGPQFIFQYYREEENGRGNFPPRFSGLQFPNYSSELNVNALELDDSALYLCASSKDGVYGYTFGSGTRLTVV.

In this sample, this clonotype turned up once. The J gene is TRBJ2-7, the V gene TRBV3-1, with D perhaps TRBD2 (6 bases). CDR1 LGHDT and CDR2 YNNKEL come from the germline V gene (reference sequence). V lost 1 base and J lost 0, with 10 bases in between. This CDR3 region has 15 residues. The CDR3 is CASSQGQGGSYEQYF. The CDR3 coding sequence is TGTGCCAGCAGCCAAGGCCAGGGAGGCTCCTACGAGCAGTACTTC.